The source of this TCR beta chain is a study of cytomegalovirus exposure and HLA in healthy donors. With regard to this clone: Its antigen is not identified.

Germline CDR1 SGHAT, CDR2 FQNNGV. Trimming stripped 4 bases from V and 10 bases from J, with 13 bases between. The length of the CDR3 is 12 residues. Whole-study results and caveats: CMV serostatus was the sole immune exposure information available. Later analysis identified a missense DCLRE1C variant that was linked to TCR beta V- and J-gene trimming. For most TCR beta V segments, an earlier analysis put the productive rate at about 87% or about 30% of the time. Cytomegalovirus-associated TCR beta chains were listed, numbering 150 to 200.

PCR employed 60 Vbeta and 13 Jbeta primers. The data were produced by immunoSEQ multiplex PCR, yet TCRdb's version contains in-frame clones alone and is incomplete. This table has 150,000 to 200,000 clones, around four fifths appearing once. The V and J genes are TRBV11-2 and TRBJ1-1; D is ambiguous. The sample taken for sequencing was PBMCs. The TCR sequence derives from a girl aged 5-17 years in good health and CMV-seropositive. The DNA of the CDR3 is TGTGCCAGCAGCTATAGCGCGGGGAGAGCTTTCTTT. Amino acid sequence: CASSYSAGRAFF.